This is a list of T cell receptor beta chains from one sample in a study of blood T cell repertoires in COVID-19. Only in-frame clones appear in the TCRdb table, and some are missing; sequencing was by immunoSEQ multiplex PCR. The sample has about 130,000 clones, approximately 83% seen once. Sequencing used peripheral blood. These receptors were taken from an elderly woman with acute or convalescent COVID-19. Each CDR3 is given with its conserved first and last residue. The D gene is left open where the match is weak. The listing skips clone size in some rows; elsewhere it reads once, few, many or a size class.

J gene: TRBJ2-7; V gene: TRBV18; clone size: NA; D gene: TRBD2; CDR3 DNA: TGTGCCAGCTCACCACTTGTCCAGACTAGCGGGGGTCCCGAGCAGTACTTC; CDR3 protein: CASSPLVQTSGGPEQYF
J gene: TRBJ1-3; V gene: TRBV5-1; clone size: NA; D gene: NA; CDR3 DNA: TGCGCCAGCAGCGAAAACAGGGCTGGAAACACCATATATTTT; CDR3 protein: CASSENRAGNTIYF
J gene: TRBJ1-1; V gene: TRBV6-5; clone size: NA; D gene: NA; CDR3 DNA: TGTGCCAGCAGCCGCAAACAGGGCATCACATCTGAAGCTTTCTTT; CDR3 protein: CASSRKQGITSEAFF
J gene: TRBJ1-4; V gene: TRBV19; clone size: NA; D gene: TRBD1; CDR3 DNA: TGTGCCACCGACTCAGGGGGCTTCTTTCGTGAAAAACTGTTTTTT; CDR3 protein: CATDSGGFFREKLFF
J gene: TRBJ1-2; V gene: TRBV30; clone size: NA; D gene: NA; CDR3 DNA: TGTGCCTGGACGGCGGGTAACTATGGCTACACCTTC; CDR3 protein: CAWTAGNYGYTF
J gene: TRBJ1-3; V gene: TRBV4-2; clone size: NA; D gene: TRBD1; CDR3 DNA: TGTGCCAGCAGCCAAGAATACGACAGGGGGGGAAACACCATATATTTT; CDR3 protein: CASSQEYDRGGNTIYF
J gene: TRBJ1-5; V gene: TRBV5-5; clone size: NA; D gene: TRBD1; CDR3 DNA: TGTGCCAGCAGCTTGTTGGACAGGGGCGAAGGGGGCAATCAGCCCCAGCATTTT; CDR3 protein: CASSLLDRGEGGNQPQHF
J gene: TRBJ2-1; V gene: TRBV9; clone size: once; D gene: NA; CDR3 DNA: TGTGCCAGCAGCGTCAATCGTGTAAAGAGGGTGTCTATCAATGAGCAGTTCTTC; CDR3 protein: CASSVNRVKRVSINEQFF
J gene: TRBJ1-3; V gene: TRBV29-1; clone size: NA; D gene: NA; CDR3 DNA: TGCAGCGTTGAAGATCAAGGGGTCGGCGGAAACACCATATATTTT; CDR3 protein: CSVEDQGVGGNTIYF
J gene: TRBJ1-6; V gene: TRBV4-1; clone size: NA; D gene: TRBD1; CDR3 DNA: TGCGCCAGCAGCCATCCCGGACAGGACCGTAATTCACCCCTCCACTTT; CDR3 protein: CASSHPGQDRNSPLHF
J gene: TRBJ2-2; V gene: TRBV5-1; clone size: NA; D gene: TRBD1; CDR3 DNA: TGCGCCAGCAGCTCGGGGACAGGGGGGACCGGGGAGCTGTTTTTT; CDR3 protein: CASSSGTGGTGELFF
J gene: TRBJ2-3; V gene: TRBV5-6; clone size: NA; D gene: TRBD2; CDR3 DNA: TGTGCCAGCAGCTTGAGGGCGGGGGGGCCTTCAGATACGCAGTATTTT; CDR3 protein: CASSLRAGGPSDTQYF
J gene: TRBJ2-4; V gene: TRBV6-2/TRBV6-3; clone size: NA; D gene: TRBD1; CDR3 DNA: TGTGCCAGCAGCAGGACGGGACAGAACATTCAGTACTTC; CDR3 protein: CASSRTGQNIQYF
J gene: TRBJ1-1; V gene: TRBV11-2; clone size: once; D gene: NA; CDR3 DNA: TGTGCCAGCAGCTTAGTCTGGAACACTGAAGCTTTCTTT; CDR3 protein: CASSLVWNTEAFF
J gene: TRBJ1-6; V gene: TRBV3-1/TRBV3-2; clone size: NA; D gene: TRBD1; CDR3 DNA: TGTGCCAGCCGCCGACAGGGTCCCCTCCACTTT; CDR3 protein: CASRRQGPLHF
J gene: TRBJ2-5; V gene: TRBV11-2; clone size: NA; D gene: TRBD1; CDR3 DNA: TGTGCCAGCAGCTCCTCGGACAGGGGGGCCAGAGAGACCCAGTACTTC; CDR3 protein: CASSSSDRGARETQYF
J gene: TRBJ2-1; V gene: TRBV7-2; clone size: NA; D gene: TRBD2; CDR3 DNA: TGTGCCAGCAGCTCGGGACTAGCGGGGAACAATGAGCAGTTCTTC; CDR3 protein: CASSSGLAGNNEQFF
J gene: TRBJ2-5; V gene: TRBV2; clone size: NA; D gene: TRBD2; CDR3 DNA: TGTGCCAGCGCGGTAGCGGGGGTCCAAGAGACCCAGTACTTC; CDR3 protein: CASAVAGVQETQYF
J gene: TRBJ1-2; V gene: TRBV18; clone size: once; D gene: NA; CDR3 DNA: TGTGCCAGCTCACCACCGGCGGGGGTAGCTGGCTACACCTTC; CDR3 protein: CASSPPAGVAGYTF
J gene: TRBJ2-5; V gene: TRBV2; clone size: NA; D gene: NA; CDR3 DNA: TGTGCCAGCTCCAGGACAGCCTTCCAAGAGACCCAGTACTTC; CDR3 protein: CASSRTAFQETQYF
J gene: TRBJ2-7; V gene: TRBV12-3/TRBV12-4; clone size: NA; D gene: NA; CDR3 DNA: TGTGCCAGCAGTTTAGGCAGCTCCTACGAGCAGTACTTC; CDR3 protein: CASSLGSSYEQYF
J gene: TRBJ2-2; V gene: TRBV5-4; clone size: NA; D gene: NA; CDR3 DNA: TGTGCCAGCAGCTCAGGGCCGACCACCGGGGAGCTGTTTTTT; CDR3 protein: CASSSGPTTGELFF
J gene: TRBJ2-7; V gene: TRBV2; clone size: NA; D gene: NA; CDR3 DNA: TGTGCCAGCGAGTCCTACGGGGAGCAGTACTTC; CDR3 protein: CASESYGEQYF
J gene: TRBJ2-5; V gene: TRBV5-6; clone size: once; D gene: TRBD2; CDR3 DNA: TGTGCCAGCAGCTTGGTGGGGGGGGAGACCCAGTACTTC; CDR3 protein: CASSLVGGETQYF
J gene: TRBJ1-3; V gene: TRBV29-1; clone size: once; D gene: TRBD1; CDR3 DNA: TGCAGCGTTGTAGGACAGGGCGAGGACACCATATATTTT; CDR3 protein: CSVVGQGEDTIYF
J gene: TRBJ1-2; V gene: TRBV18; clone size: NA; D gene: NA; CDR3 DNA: TGTGCCAGCTCACCAACAACCGGGGTAGGCCCTGACGGCTACACCTTC; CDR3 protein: CASSPTTGVGPDGYTF
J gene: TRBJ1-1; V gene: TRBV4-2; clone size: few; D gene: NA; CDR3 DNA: TGTGCCAGCAGCCCCGCAGGGCAGGGGTTTATGAACACTGAAGCTTTCTTT; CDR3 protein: CASSPAGQGFMNTEAFF
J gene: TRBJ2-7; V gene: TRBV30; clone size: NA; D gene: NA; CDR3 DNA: TGTGCCTGGGGGGAGAGTTACGAGCAGTACTTC; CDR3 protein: CAWGESYEQYF
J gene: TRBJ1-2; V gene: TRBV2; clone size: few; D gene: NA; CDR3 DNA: TGTGCCAGCAGTAGCCGGAGGGGCTACACCTTC; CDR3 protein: CASSSRRGYTF
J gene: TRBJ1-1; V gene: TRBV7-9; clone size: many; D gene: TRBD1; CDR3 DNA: TGTGCCAGCAGCTTAAGGGGGACAGGGGAAATCGAAACTGAAGCTTTCTTT; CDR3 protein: CASSLRGTGEIETEAFF
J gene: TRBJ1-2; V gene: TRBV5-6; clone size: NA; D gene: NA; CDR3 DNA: TGTGCCAGCAGCTCCGGTTCCCCCTATGGCTACACCTTC; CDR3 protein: CASSSGSPYGYTF
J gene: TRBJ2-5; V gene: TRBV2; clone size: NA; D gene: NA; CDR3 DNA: TGTGCCAGCCCCAAAAAAGGGGCCCAAGAGACCCAGTACTTC; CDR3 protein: CASPKKGAQETQYF
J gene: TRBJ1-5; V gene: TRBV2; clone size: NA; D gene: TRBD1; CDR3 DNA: TGTGCCAGCACAGGACAGGGGATAGCCCAGCATTTT; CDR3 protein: CASTGQGIAQHF
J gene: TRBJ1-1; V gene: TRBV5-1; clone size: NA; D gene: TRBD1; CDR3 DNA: TGCGCCAGCAGCTTGGGGGGGACAGGAGGAAACACTGAAGCTTTCTTT; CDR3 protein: CASSLGGTGGNTEAFF
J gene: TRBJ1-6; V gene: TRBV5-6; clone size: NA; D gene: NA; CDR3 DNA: TGTGCCAGCAGCTTGGCCGGGGTCTCCTATAATTCACCCCTCCACTTT; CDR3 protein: CASSLAGVSYNSPLHF
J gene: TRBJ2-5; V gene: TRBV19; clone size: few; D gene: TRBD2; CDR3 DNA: TGTGCCAGTTCCGTCGGGGGGGTACAAGAGACCCAGTACTTC; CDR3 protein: CASSVGGVQETQYF
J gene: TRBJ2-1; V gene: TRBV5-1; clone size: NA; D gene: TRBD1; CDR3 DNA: TGCGCCAGCAGGACAGGGGCCTATGAGCAGTTCTTC; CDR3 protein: CASRTGAYEQFF
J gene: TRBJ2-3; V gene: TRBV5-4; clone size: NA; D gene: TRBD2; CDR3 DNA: TGTGCCAGCAGCCCGACTAGCGGGGGGGCGGATACGCAGTATTTT; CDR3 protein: CASSPTSGGADTQYF
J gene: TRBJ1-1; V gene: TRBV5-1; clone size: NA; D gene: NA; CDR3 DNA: TGCGCCAGCAACGGGTTGAGGAACACTGAAGCTTTCTTT; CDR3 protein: CASNGLRNTEAFF
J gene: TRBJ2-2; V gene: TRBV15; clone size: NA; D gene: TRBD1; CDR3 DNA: TGTGCCACCAGCAGAGATCGGAGGACAGGGGATTCCGGGGAGCTGTTTTTT; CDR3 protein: CATSRDRRTGDSGELFF
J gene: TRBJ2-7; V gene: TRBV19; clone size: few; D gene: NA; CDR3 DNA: TGTGCCAGTAGTCCCCGACTCGGATCCTACGAGCAGTACTTC; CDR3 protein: CASSPRLGSYEQYF
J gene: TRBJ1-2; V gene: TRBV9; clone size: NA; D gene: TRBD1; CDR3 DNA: TGTGCCAGCAGCGTAATGGGACAGGGGAACTATGGCTACACCTTC; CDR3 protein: CASSVMGQGNYGYTF
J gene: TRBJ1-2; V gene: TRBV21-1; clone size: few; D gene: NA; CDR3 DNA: TGTGCCAGCAGCAAAGAGCACAGGGGGAGCGGCTACACCTTC; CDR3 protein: CASSKEHRGSGYTF
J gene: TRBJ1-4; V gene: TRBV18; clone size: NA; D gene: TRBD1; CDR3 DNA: TGTGCCAGCTCACGAACTGTGACAGGGGTAGGAACTAATGAAAAACTGTTTTTT; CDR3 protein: CASSRTVTGVGTNEKLFF
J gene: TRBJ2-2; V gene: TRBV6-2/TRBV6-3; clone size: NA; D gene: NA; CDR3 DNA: TGTGCCAGCAGTTACTCCGCGGGGCGGAAGGACACCGGGGAGCTGTTTTTT; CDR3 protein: CASSYSAGRKDTGELFF
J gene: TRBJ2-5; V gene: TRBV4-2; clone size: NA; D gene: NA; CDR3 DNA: TGTGCCAGCAGCCAAGAGGTCCGGAGGGCGGAGACCCAGTACTTC; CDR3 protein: CASSQEVRRAETQYF
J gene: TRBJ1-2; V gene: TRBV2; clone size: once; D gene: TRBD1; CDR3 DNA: TGTGCCAGCAGGCGCACGGGACAGGGGGTTGGCTACACCTTC; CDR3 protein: CASRRTGQGVGYTF
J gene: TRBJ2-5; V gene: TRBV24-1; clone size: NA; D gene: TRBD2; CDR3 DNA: TGTGCCACCAGTGACCCCGCCGGGGAGGGCGCAGAGACCCAGTACTTC; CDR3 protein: CATSDPAGEGAETQYF
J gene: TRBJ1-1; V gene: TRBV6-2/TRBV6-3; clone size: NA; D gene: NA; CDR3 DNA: TGTGCCAGCAGCTCAGGGGTTGAAGCTTTCTTT; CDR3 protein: CASSSGVEAFF
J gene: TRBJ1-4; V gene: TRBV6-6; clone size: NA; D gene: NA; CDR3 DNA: TGTGCCAGCAGTTATAGGGGTAATGAAAAACTGTTTTTT; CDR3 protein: CASSYRGNEKLFF
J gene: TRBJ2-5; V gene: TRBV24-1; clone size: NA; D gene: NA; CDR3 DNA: TGTGCCACCAGTGGACAGGATGGGGAGACCCAGTACTTC; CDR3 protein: CATSGQDGETQYF
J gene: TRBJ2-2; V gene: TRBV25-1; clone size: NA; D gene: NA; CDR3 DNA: TGTGCCAGCAGTGTTCAGGTTTTTGGCACCGGGGAGCTGTTTTTT; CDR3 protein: CASSVQVFGTGELFF
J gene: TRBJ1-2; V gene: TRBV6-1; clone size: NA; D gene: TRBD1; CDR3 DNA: TGTGCCAGCAGGACGGGACAGGGGGCGAGGTATGGCTACACCTTC; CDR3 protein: CASRTGQGARYGYTF
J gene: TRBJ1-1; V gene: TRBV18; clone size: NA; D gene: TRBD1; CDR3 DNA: TGTGCCAGCTCACCTCAACGAGGGGGCAGATGGGGCACTGAAGCTTTCTTT; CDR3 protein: CASSPQRGGRWGTEAFF
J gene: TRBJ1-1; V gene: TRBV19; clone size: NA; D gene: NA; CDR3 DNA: TGTGCCCAAGTACTTGGGACTAAAGTCAGGGACACTGAAGCTTTCTTT; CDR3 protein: CAQVLGTKVRDTEAFF